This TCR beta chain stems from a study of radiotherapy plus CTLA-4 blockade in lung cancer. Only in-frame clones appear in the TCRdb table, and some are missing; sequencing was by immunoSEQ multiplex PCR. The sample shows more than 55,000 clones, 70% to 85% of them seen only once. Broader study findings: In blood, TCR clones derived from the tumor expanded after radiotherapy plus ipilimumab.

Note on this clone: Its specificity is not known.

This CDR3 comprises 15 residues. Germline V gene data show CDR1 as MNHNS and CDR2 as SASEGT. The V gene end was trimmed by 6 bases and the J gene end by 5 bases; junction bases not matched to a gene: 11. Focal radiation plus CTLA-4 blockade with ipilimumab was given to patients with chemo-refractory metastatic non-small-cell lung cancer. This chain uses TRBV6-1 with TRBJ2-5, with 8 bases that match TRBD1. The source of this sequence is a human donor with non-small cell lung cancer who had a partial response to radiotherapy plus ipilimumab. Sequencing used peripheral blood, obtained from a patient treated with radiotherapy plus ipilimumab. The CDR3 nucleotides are TGTGCCAGCAGCCCTACCGGACAGGGATCCGAGACCCAGTACTTC. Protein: CASSPTGQGSETQYF.